The present TCR beta chain was sequenced within a study of vaccination and CD4 T cells after COVID-19. Across the whole study: Both day-14 and day-161-to-241 post-vaccine samples exist for a few convalescent patients. The authors used overlapping spike peptides from SARS-CoV-2, HCoV-NL63, HCoV-OC43 and HCoV-229E to stimulate cells.

The Oncomine TCR Beta short-read assay sequenced DNA from cultured CD4+ T cells. After culture, CD4+ T cells served as the source for genomic DNA extraction. MiXCR, applied by TCRdb to the PCR reads, yields one record per CDR3 protein. The sample lists approximately 17,000 distinct CDR3 sequences; around 50% were seen once. The time point was: late sampling 161 to 241 days after vaccination in a few convalescent patients. The treatment is: approximately nine-day PBMC culture with coronavirus spike peptide pools or control peptides (ViraFEST assay). ViraFEST expanded antigen-specific T cells with peptide pools, then sequenced TCRs. The CDR3 extends over 16 amino acids. V lost 2 bases to trimming and J lost 2 bases, with 16 bases between them. Germline CDR1 reads MNHNS; CDR2 reads SASEGT. Of note for this clonotype: The antigen is not known.

The input for sequencing was CD4+ T cells from blood, cultured in vitro, taken about 7 months after SARS-CoV-2 vaccination. The J gene is TRBJ2-7, the V gene TRBV6-1; TRBD2 is a possible D gene (7 bases). The sequence was collected from a human donor who had recovered from COVID-19. The CDR3 sequence: CASSEYSRGLTYEQYF. In DNA form, the CDR3 reads TGTGCCAGCAGTGAATACTCCAGGGGACTAACCTACGAGCAGTACTTC.